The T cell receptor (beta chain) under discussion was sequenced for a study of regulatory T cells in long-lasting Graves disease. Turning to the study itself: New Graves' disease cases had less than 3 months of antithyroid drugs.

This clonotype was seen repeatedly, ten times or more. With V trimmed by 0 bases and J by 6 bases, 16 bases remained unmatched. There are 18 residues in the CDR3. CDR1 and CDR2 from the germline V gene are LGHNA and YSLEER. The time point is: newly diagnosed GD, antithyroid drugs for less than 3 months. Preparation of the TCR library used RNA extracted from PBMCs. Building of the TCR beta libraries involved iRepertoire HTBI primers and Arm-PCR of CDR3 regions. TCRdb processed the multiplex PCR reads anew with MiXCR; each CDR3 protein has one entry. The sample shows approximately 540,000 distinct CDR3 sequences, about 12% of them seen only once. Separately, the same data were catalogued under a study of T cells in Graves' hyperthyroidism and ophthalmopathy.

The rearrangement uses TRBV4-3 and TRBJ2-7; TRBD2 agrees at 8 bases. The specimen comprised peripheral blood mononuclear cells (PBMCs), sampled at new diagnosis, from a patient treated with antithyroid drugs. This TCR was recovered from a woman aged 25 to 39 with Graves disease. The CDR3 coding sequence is TGCGCCAGCAGCCAAGATTGGGGACTAGACCTCAGCGTCCGCGAGCAGTACTTC. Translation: CASSQDWGLDLSVREQYF.